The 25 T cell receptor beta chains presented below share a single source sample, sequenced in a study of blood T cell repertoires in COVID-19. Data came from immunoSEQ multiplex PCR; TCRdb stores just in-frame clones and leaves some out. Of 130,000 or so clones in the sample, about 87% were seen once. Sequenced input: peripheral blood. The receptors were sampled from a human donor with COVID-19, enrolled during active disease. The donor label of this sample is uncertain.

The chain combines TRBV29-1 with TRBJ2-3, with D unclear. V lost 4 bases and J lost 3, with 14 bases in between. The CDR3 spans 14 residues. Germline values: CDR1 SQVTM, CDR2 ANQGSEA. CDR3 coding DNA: TGCAGCGTTGCGTCACGAACTGATACAGATACGCAGTATTTT. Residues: CSVASRTDTDTQYF.

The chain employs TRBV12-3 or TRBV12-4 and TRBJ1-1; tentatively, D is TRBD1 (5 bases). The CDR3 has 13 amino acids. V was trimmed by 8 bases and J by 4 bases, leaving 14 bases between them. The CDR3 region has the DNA TGTGCCAGCCATAATTATAGGGGCACTGAAGCTTTCTTT. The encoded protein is CASHNYRGTEAFF.

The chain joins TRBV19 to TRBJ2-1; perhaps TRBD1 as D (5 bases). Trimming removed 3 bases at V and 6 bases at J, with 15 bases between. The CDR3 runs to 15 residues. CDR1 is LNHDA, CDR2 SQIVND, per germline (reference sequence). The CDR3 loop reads CASSMWGWDGNEQFF. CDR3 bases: TGTGCCAGTAGTATGTGGGGCTGGGATGGCAATGAGCAGTTCTTC.

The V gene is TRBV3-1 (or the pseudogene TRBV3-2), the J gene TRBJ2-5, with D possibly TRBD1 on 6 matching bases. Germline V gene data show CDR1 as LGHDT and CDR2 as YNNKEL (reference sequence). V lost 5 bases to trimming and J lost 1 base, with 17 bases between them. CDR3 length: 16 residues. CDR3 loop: CASSSTHDRTQETQYF. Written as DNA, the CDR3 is TGTGCCAGCAGCTCCACGCACGACAGGACCCAAGAGACCCAGTACTTC.

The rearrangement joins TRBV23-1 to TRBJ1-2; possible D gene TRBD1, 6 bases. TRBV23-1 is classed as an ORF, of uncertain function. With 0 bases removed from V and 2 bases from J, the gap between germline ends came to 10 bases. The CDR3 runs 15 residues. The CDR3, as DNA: TGCGCCAGCAGTCAATCGGGACAAAAAAACTATGGCTACACCTTC. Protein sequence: CASSQSGQKNYGYTF.

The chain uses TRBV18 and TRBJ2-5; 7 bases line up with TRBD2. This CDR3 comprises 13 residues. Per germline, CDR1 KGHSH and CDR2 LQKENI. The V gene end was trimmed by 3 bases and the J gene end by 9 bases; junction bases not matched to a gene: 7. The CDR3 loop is CASSPLRRGAQYF. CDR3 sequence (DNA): TGTGCCAGCTCACCCCTCCGACGGGGGGCCCAGTACTTC.

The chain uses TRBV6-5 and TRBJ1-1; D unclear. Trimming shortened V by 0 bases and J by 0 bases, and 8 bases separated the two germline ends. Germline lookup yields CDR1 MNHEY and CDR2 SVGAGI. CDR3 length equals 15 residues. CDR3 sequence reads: CASSYSRYVNTEAFF. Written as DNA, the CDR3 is TGTGCCAGCAGTTACTCGAGATACGTGAACACTGAAGCTTTCTTT.

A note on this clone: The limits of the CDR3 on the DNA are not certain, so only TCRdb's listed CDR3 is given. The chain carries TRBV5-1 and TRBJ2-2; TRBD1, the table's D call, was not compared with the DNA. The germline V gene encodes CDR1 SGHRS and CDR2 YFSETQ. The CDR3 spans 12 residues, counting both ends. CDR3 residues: CASSFGPGPLFF.

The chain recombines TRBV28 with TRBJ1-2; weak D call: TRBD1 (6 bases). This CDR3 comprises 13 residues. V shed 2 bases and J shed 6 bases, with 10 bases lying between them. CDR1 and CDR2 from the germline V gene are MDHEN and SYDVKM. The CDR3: CASSLLPGDGYTF. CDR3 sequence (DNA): TGTGCCAGCAGTTTACTGCCAGGGGATGGCTACACCTTC.

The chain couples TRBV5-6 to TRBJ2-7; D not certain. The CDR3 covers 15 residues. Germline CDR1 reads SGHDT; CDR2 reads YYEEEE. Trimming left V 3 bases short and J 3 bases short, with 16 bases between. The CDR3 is CASSSGSDAFYEQYF. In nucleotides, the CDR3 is TGTGCCAGCAGCTCTGGCAGTGATGCCTTCTACGAGCAGTACTTC.

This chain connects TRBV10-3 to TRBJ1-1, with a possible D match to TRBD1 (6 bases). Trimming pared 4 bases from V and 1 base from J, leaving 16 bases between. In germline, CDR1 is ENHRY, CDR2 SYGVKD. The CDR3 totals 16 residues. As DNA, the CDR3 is TGTGCCATCAGTGCCGCGAGGGGGAGCGGGAACACTGAAGCTTTCTTT. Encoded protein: CAISAARGSGNTEAFF.

For the CDR3, the DNA is TGCGCCAGCAGCGGCACGGGGACTAGCGGGAACGGAGAGACCCAGTACTTC. Its protein is CASSGTGTSGNGETQYF. This chain joins TRBV5-1 and TRBJ2-5, with 13 bases matching TRBD2. This CDR3 region has 17 residues. The junction had 10 bases not matched to a gene; V was cut back by 4 bases and J by 4 bases. Germline loops: CDR1 SGHRS, CDR2 YFSETQ. The whole variable domain, filled in from reference TRBV5-1 and TRBJ2-5, reads KAGVTQTPRYLIKTRGQQVTLSCSPISGHRSVSWYQQTPGQGLQFLFEYFSETQRNKGNFPGRFSGRQFSNSRSEMNVSTLELGDSALYLCASSGTGTSGNGETQYFGPGTRLLVL.

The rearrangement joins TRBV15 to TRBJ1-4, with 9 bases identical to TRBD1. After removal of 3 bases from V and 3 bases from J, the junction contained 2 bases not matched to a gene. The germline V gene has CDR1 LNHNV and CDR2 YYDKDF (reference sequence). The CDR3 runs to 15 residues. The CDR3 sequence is CATSRTGGANEKLFF. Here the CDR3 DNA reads TGTGCCACCAGCAGGACAGGGGGTGCTAATGAAAAACTGTTTTTT.

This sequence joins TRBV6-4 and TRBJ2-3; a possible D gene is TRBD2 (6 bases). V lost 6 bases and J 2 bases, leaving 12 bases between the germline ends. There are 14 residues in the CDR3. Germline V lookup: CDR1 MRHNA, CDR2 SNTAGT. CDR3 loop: CASSDGTHTDTQYF. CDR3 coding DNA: TGTGCCAGCAGCGACGGGACTCACACAGATACGCAGTATTTT.

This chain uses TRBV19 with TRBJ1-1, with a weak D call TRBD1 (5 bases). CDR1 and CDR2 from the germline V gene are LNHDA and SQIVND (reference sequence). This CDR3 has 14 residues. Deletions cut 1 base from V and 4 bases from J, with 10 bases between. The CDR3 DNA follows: TGTGCCAGTAGTATAGCAGGGTCGGGCACTGAAGCTTTCTTT. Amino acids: CASSIAGSGTEAFF.

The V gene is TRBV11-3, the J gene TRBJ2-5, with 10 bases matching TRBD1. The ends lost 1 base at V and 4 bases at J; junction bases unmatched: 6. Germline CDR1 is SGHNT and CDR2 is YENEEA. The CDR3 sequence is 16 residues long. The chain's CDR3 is CASSLGSTGGLETQYF. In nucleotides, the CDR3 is TGTGCCAGCAGCTTAGGCTCGACAGGGGGCCTAGAGACCCAGTACTTC.

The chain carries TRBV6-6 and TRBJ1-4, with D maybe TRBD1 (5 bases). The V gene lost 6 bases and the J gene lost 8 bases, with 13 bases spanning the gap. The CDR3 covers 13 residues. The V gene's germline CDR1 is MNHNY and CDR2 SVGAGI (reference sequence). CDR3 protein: CASSDSNQEKLFF. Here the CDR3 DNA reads TGTGCCAGCAGCGACAGCAATCAGGAAAAACTGTTTTTT.

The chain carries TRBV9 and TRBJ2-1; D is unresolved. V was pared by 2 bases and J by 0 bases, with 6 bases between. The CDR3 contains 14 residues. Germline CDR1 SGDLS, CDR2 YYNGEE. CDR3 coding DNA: TGTGCCAGCAGCGTCGAGAGCTCCTACAATGAGCAGTTCTTC. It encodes CASSVESSYNEQFF.

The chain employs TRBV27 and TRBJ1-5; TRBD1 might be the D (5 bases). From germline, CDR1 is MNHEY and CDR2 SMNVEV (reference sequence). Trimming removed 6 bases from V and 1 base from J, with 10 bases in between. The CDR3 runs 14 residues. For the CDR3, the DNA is TGTGCCAGCAGGGAGGGACCGAGCAATCAGCCCCAGCATTTT. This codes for CASREGPSNQPQHF.

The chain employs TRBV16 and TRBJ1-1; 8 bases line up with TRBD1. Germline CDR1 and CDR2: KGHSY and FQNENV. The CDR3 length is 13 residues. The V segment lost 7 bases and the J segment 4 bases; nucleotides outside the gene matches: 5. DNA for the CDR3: TGTGCCAGCACCGTTGACAGGGGCACTGAAGCTTTCTTT. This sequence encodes CASTVDRGTEAFF.

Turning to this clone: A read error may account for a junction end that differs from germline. The CDR3 DNA is TGTGCCAGCAGCCTAACAGGGGCGAGTGGAAACACCATATATTTT. This sequence encodes CASSLTGASGNTIYF. V gene TRBV7-3 combines with J gene TRBJ1-3, with 7 bases aligning to TRBD1. Germline CDR1 SGHTA, CDR2 FQGTGA. This CDR3 is built from 15 residues.

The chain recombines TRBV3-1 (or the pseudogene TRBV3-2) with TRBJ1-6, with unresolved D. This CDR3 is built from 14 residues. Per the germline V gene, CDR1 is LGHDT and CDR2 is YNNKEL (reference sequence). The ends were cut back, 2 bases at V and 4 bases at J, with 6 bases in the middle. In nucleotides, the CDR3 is TGTGCCAGCAGCCAAAACATTTATAATTCACCCCTCCACTTT. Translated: CASSQNIYNSPLHF.

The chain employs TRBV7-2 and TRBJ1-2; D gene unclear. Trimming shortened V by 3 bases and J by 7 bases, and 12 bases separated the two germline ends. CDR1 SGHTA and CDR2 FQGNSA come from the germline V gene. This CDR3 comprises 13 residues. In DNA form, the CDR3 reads TGTGCCAGCAGCTTTGGGCAGGAGGTTGGCTACACCTTC. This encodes CASSFGQEVGYTF.

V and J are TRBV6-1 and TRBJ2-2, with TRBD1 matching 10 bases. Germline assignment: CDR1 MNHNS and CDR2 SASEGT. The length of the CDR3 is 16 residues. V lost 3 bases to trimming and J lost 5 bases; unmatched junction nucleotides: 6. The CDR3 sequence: CASSEHPGQGTGELFF. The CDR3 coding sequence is TGTGCCAGCAGTGAGCATCCGGGACAGGGGACCGGGGAGCTGTTTTTT.

The CDR3 protein is CASGFWREGTGELFF. CDR3 DNA: TGTGCTAGTGGTTTCTGGCGGGAGGGTACCGGGGAGCTGTTTTTT. The rearrangement uses TRBV12-5 and TRBJ2-2; 9 bases line up with TRBD2. V gave up 3 bases and J gave up 5 bases; unmatched junction bases: 4. Germline CDR1 LGHNT, CDR2 FRNRAP. CDR3 length: 15 amino acids.